These 25 T cell receptor beta chains share one sample of origin, sequenced in a study of blood T cell repertoires in COVID-19. Some clones are missing from TCRdb's copy, which holds only in-frame ones; the method was immunoSEQ multiplex PCR. The table includes about 94,000 clones, roughly 80% detected once. The sample taken for sequencing was peripheral blood. Every receptor here comes from a human donor in a cohort sampled during active COVID-19.

The chain is built from TRBV30 and TRBJ2-7, with D hard to call. Trimming removed 2 bases from V and 3 bases from J, with 5 bases in between. The CDR3 has 11 amino acids. Germline-derived CDR1 and CDR2 are GTSNPN and SVGIG (reference sequence). The CDR3 sequence is CAWSLYYEQYF. In DNA, the CDR3 is TGTGCCTGGAGTCTCTACTACGAGCAGTACTTC.

The V gene is TRBV5-1, the J gene TRBJ2-6; D is uncertain. The CDR3 runs to 13 residues. The ends were cut back, 0 bases at V and 6 bases at J, with 4 bases in the middle. Germline V gene data show CDR1 as SGHRS and CDR2 as YFSETQ. The CDR3 here is CASSLALANVLTF. In nucleotides, the CDR3 is TGCGCCAGCAGCTTGGCCTTGGCCAACGTCCTGACTTTC.

This CDR3 is CASTPRRGRAYEQYF. Here the CDR3 DNA reads TGTGCCAGCACCCCTCGTCGCGGCAGGGCCTACGAGCAGTACTTC. The chain joins TRBV7-8 to TRBJ2-7; weak D call: TRBD1 (5 bases). The V gene's germline CDR1 is SGHVS and CDR2 FQNEAQ. The CDR3 sequence is 15 residues long. Trimming removed 7 bases at V and 2 bases at J, with 18 bases between.

The chain employs TRBV2 and TRBJ2-5; the D gene is possibly TRBD2 (5 bases). The CDR3 consists of 14 residues. Between the trimmed V and J ends, which lost 9 bases and 6 bases, there was a span of 20 bases. The germline CDR1 and CDR2 sequences are SNHLY and FYNNEI. CDR3 DNA: TGTGCCAGTCAGCCGGATCTAGCTGGGAAGACCCAGTACTTC. It codes for CASQPDLAGKTQYF.

The V call is TRBV24-1, the J call TRBJ1-2, with 9 bases that match TRBD1. The CDR3 has 14 residues. V was pared by 3 bases and J by 8 bases, with 6 bases of the junction left unmatched. Germline V gene sequence: CDR1 KGHDR, CDR2 SFDVKD. The CDR3, as DNA: TGTGCCACCAGTGATCCACAGGGGGCCAACGGCTACACCTTC. Amino acids: CATSDPQGANGYTF.

The V call is TRBV7-8, the J call TRBJ2-7; a weak D match, TRBD2 (5 bases). Germline CDR1 reads SGHVS; CDR2 reads FQNEAQ. V was cut by 8 bases and J by 0 bases, with 8 bases left in between. CDR3 size: 12 residues. The CDR3 DNA follows: TGTGCCAGCCATAGCGTCTCCTACGAGCAGTACTTC. This sequence encodes CASHSVSYEQYF.

The gene calls are TRBV5-1 and TRBJ2-1, with D possibly matching TRBD2 (6 bases). The length of the CDR3 is 16 residues. Germline-derived CDR1 and CDR2 are SGHRS and YFSETQ. With 0 bases removed from V and 1 base from J, the gap between germline ends came to 11 bases. The CDR3 DNA reads TGCGCCAGCAGCTTGGTAGCGGCCGCTTCCTACAATGAGCAGTTCTTC. Protein sequence: CASSLVAAASYNEQFF.

V gene TRBV6-1 combines with J gene TRBJ1-1; D unclear. Germline V lookup: CDR1 MNHNS, CDR2 SASEGT. V was trimmed by 3 bases and J by 1 base, leaving 9 bases between them. The CDR3 runs 14 residues. The CDR3 protein is CASSDGFRNTEAFF. The CDR3 nucleotides are TGTGCCAGCAGTGACGGGTTTAGGAACACTGAAGCTTTCTTT.

The table lists this clone with a few counts. This chain links TRBV5-5 with TRBJ1-6; D possibly corresponds to TRBD1 (5 bases). Germline V CDR1 and CDR2: SGHKS, YYEKEE (reference sequence). V was shortened by 0 bases and J by 6 bases, with 10 bases between the two germline ends. The CDR3 has 15 amino acids. CDR3 protein: CASSLATGANSPLHF. Written as DNA, the CDR3 is TGTGCCAGCAGCTTGGCTACAGGCGCTAATTCACCCCTCCACTTT.

The chain has TRBV5-4 and TRBJ1-2; D uncertain. Germline values: CDR1 SGHNT, CDR2 YYREEE (reference sequence). This CDR3 is built from 15 residues. With 0 bases removed from V and 0 bases from J, the gap between germline ends came to 9 bases. CDR3 region: CASSLVDTANYGYTF. Written as DNA, the CDR3 is TGTGCCAGCAGCTTGGTAGACACAGCTAACTATGGCTACACCTTC.

V usage is TRBV18 and J usage is TRBJ1-1; D possibly corresponds to TRBD1 (5 bases). Germline assignment: CDR1 KGHSH and CDR2 LQKENI. The V and J ends lost 3 bases and 3 bases respectively, with 11 bases between them. The CDR3 extends over 14 amino acids. The CDR3: CASSPQGVDTEAFF. The CDR3 bases are TGTGCCAGCTCACCTCAGGGTGTGGACACTGAAGCTTTCTTT.

The J gene is TRBJ1-2, the V gene TRBV28; 9 bases line up with TRBD1. The CDR3 spans 15 residues. Unmatched junction bases numbered 9, after V lost 5 bases and J lost 5 bases. Germline-derived CDR1 and CDR2 are MDHEN and SYDVKM. The CDR3 loop is CASSLGGQGHYGYTF. The CDR3 DNA sequence: TGTGCCAGCAGTCTTGGGGGACAGGGTCATTATGGCTACACCTTC.

This rearrangement joins TRBV24-1 to TRBJ2-3; maybe TRBD2 (6 bases). V was clipped by 2 bases and J by 6 bases, with 11 bases between them. The length of the CDR3 is 14 residues. Per germline, CDR1 KGHDR and CDR2 SFDVKD. Here the CDR3 reads CATSDSGGLDTQYF. CDR3 coding DNA: TGTGCCACCAGTGATTCCGGGGGTCTCGATACGCAGTATTTT.

This chain connects TRBV5-1 to TRBJ1-4; D is possibly TRBD1 (6 bases). The length of the CDR3 is 14 residues. Germline V CDR1 and CDR2: SGHRS, YFSETQ. The germline V and J ends were trimmed by 4 bases and 4 bases, with 11 bases remaining between them. CDR3 DNA: TGCGCCAGCAGCCTTGGACAGCATAATGAAAAACTGTTTTTT. This sequence encodes CASSLGQHNEKLFF.

This sequence joins TRBV5-4 and TRBJ1-5; D not resolved. Trimming stripped 0 bases from V and 0 bases from J, with 10 bases between. CDR1 is SGHNT, CDR2 YYREEE, per germline (reference sequence). There are 16 residues in the CDR3. CDR3 region: CASSLEYSYSNQPQHF. The CDR3 DNA sequence: TGTGCCAGCAGCTTGGAGTACAGTTATAGCAATCAGCCCCAGCATTTT.

This chain uses TRBV6-4 with TRBJ2-2; D might be TRBD1 (5 bases). Germline CDR1 reads MRHNA; CDR2 reads SNTAGT. The length of the CDR3 is 14 residues. The V end was cut by 4 bases, the J end by 1 base, with 7 bases between. Here the CDR3 DNA reads TGTGCCAGCAGTGCTCAGGGGAACACCGGGGAGCTGTTTTTT. Its protein product is CASSAQGNTGELFF.

The chain recombines TRBV3-1 (or the pseudogene TRBV3-2) with TRBJ1-5; D is perhaps TRBD1 (5 bases). Between the trimmed V and J ends, which lost 3 bases and 4 bases, there was a span of 19 bases. CDR1 is LGHDT and CDR2 is YNNKEL in the germline V gene (reference sequence). The CDR3 is 17 amino acids. The CDR3 DNA follows: TGTGCCAGCAGCCATGGGACCGCCGGGGGGTTGAATCAGCCCCAGCATTTT. Its translation is CASSHGTAGGLNQPQHF.

The CDR3 DNA reads as TGCGCCAGCAGTGACCTTCAGGGGGCAAGAGAGACCCAGTACTTC. The encoded protein is CASSDLQGARETQYF. The V call is TRBV10-1, the J call TRBJ2-5, with 8 bases lining up with TRBD1. Germline V lookup: CDR1 WNHNN, CDR2 SYGVQD (reference sequence). V lost 3 bases to trimming and J lost 4 bases; unmatched junction nucleotides: 7. This CDR3 has 15 residues.

The genes are TRBV30 and TRBJ1-2, with D unresolved. The CDR3 has 12 residues. The germline V gene encodes CDR1 GTSNPN and CDR2 SVGIG (reference sequence). Trimming shortened V by 2 bases and J by 6 bases, and 10 bases separated the two germline ends. CDR3 sequence: CAWSSGGDGYTF. The CDR3 bases are TGTGCCTGGAGTTCAGGCGGGGATGGCTACACCTTC.

The rearrangement links TRBV4-1 to TRBJ2-7; 8 bases are a match to TRBD1. This CDR3 region has 13 residues. V shed 4 bases, J shed 3 bases, and the junction held 2 bases outside the gene matches. CDR1 is MGHRA, CDR2 YSYEKL, per germline. The CDR3 here is CASSRDRGYEQYF. CDR3 sequence (DNA): TGCGCCAGCAGCCGAGACAGGGGCTACGAGCAGTACTTC.

The genes are TRBV27 and TRBJ1-6, with 7 nucleotides matching TRBD1. The CDR3 runs to 16 residues. Trimming at V came to 5 bases and at J to 13 bases, leaving 17 bases not matched to a gene. Germline V CDR1 and CDR2: MNHEY, SMNVEV (reference sequence). CDR3 sequence (DNA): TGTGCCAGCAGTCATCCCCCCGGCAGGGGGTTCTTCCCCCTCCACTTT. This encodes CASSHPPGRGFFPLHF.

This rearrangement joins TRBV28 to TRBJ1-1, with D uncertain. Germline V gene sequence: CDR1 MDHEN, CDR2 SYDVKM. There are 11 residues in the CDR3. V lost 2 bases, J lost 8 bases, and 6 bases lay in between. The CDR3 sequence: CASSLRHEAFF. CDR3 DNA: TGTGCCAGCAGTTTAAGACACGAAGCTTTCTTT.

This clone is a singleton in its sample. V gene TRBV3-1 (or the pseudogene TRBV3-2) combines with J gene TRBJ2-5; D might be TRBD2 (6 bases). The CDR3 spans 18 residues. Germline loops: CDR1 LGHDT, CDR2 YNNKEL (reference sequence). V was trimmed by 4 bases and J by 5 bases, leaving 26 bases between them. The chain's CDR3 is CASSPNPHLARDGETQYF. For the CDR3, the DNA is TGTGCCAGCAGCCCAAACCCACACCTAGCGAGGGACGGGGAGACCCAGTACTTC.

The chain couples TRBV6-1 to TRBJ1-1; perhaps TRBD1 as D (5 bases). Germline V gene sequence: CDR1 MNHNS, CDR2 SASEGT. This CDR3 region has 15 residues. Trimming left V 3 bases short and J 6 bases short, with 17 bases between. CDR3 sequence: CASSDRQSGLPEAFF. The CDR3, as DNA: TGTGCCAGCAGTGATCGACAGTCCGGGCTGCCTGAAGCTTTCTTT.

V and J are TRBV6-5 and TRBJ2-7; no clear D. Germline CDR1 is MNHEY and CDR2 is SVGAGI. The CDR3 has 11 amino acids. V lost 8 bases, J lost 3 bases, and 8 bases lay in between. The DNA of the CDR3 is TGTGCCAGCCGGGTCTACTACGAGCAGTACTTC. Its protein product is CASRVYYEQYF.